This T cell receptor beta chain emerged from a study of early T cells in non-severe SARS-CoV-2 infection. General observations from the study: Comparison of clonotypes with VDJdb favored anti-spike CD8 responses while missing private and CD4 specificities.

V lost 0 bases to trimming and J lost 5 bases, with 11 bases between them. This CDR3 is 14 amino acids long. The germline CDR1 and CDR2 sequences are SGHRS and YFSETQ. Attachment of unique molecular identifiers was made to individual cDNA molecules. In TCRdb, the 5' RACE reads were re-called with MiXCR into one record per CDR3 protein. Found here are 30,000 to 40,000 distinct CDR3 sequences, 5% to 6% of them singletons; the top ten hold about 6.1%. At least ten counts were recorded for this clonotype. The antigen is not known. V usage is TRBV5-1 and J usage is TRBJ1-2, with D perhaps matching TRBD1 (5 bases). This TCR was recovered from an adult who was a healthcare worker with PCR-confirmed SARS-CoV-2 infection or an uninfected control (not recorded which). The sequences come from whole blood, collected at baseline. CDR3 region: CASSLGGPLYGYTF. CDR3 DNA sequence: TGCGCCAGCAGCTTGGGGGGCCCACTTTATGGCTACACCTTC.